These 16 T cell receptor beta chains share one sample of origin, sequenced in a study of shared clonotypes between healthy human individuals. Naivety among CD8 cells was defined by CD45RO negativity and positive CCR7 selection, thereby excluding terminally differentiated effector memory CD45RA+ cells. This table comes from immunoSEQ multiplex PCR, and its TCRdb copy is limited to in-frame clones, with some not included. The sample includes about 1,800,000 clones, over 85% of them seen just once. Sequenced sample: naive CD8+ T cells sorted from blood. The receptors shown here come from a man aged 18-30 years in good health.

V and J are TRBV13 and TRBJ2-3; 7 nucleotides line up with TRBD2. The germline V gene encodes CDR1 PRHDT and CDR2 FYEKMQ (reference sequence). CDR3 size: 19 residues. Trimming removed 5 bases from V and 3 bases from J; junction bases left unmatched: 20. CDR3 bases: TGTGCCAGCAGCGAATTAAAGGCCCTCGGGAGGAGGGGAACAGATACGCAGTATTTT. Protein: CASSELKALGRRGTDTQYF.

The chain is built from TRBV13 and TRBJ2-4; D gene ambiguous. Trimming stripped 5 bases from V and 2 bases from J, with 7 bases between. This CDR3 is 13 amino acids long. In germline, CDR1 is PRHDT, CDR2 FYEKMQ (reference sequence). As DNA, the CDR3 is TGTGCCAGCAGCCCAAATTCCAAAAACATTCAGTACTTC. Its translation: CASSPNSKNIQYF.

CDR3 residues: CASSSPGTGTGYTF. Here the CDR3 DNA reads TGTGCCAGCAGTTCCCCCGGGACAGGGACTGGCTACACCTTC. This chain joins TRBV6-5 and TRBJ1-2, with 9 bases identical to TRBD1. The CDR3 consists of 14 residues. Unmatched junction bases numbered 7, after V lost 4 bases and J lost 7 bases. In germline, CDR1 is MNHEY, CDR2 SVGAGI.

This chain uses TRBV7-9 with TRBJ2-5; D may be TRBD2 (5 bases). V gave up 2 bases and J gave up 5 bases, with 9 bases separating them. CDR1 and CDR2 (germline): SEHNR, FQNEAQ (reference sequence). CDR3 length: 13 residues. For the CDR3, the DNA is TGTGCCAGCAGCTTATTCGGGGTGGAGACCCAGTACTTC. Translated, it gives CASSLFGVETQYF.

The chain employs TRBV10-3 and TRBJ2-1, with a tentative D call TRBD2 (6 bases). Between the trimmed V and J ends, which lost 10 bases and 1 base, there was a span of 11 bases. CDR1 and CDR2 from the germline V gene are ENHRY and SYGVKD. This CDR3 spans 13 amino acids. DNA for the CDR3: TGTGCCAGTGGTAGCGGATCCTACAATGAGCAGTTCTTC. It yields the protein CASGSGSYNEQFF.

The V gene is TRBV19, the J gene TRBJ1-6, with 12 bases aligning to TRBD1. CDR3 length: 15 amino acids. Germline-derived CDR1 and CDR2 are LNHDA and SQIVND (reference sequence). The junction had 5 bases not matched to a gene; V was cut back by 7 bases and J by 7 bases. The CDR3 coding sequence is TGTGCCAGTAATCCCGGGACAGGGGGCAATTCACCCCTCCACTTT. As protein: CASNPGTGGNSPLHF.

This clone has only one observation. Other DNA sequences of this sample code for an identical CDR3. The chain recombines TRBV13 with TRBJ2-1; tentative D call: TRBD1 (6 bases). The germline V gene encodes CDR1 PRHDT and CDR2 FYEKMQ (reference sequence). V dropped 6 bases and J dropped 6 bases, with 9 bases sitting between them. This CDR3 spans 12 amino acids. Here the CDR3 DNA reads TGTGCCAGCAGTTTACAGGGCAATGAGCAGTTCTTC. Residues: CASSLQGNEQFF. The full variable domain, rest sourced from reference TRBV13 and TRBJ2-1, is AAGVIQSPRHLIKEKRETATLKCYPIPRHDTVYWYQQGPGQDPQFLISFYEKMQSDKGSIPDRFSAQQFSDYHSELNMSSLELGDSALYFCASSLQGNEQFFGPGTRLTVL.

The rearrangement links TRBV2 to TRBJ2-5; D unclear. Germline values: CDR1 SNHLY, CDR2 FYNNEI. The CDR3 totals 15 residues. Trimming shortened V by 10 bases and J by 3 bases, and 21 bases separated the two germline ends. In nucleotides, the CDR3 is TGTGCCACCTCCGACGATCCCAGCCGCGAAGAGACCCAGTACTTC. It encodes CATSDDPSREETQYF.

For the CDR3, the DNA is TGTGCCAGCAGCTACATCGAGGGGCCAGCTAATGAAAAACTGTTTTTT. Amino acid sequence: CASSYIEGPANEKLFF. The chain joins TRBV7-9 to TRBJ1-4, with D possibly being TRBD1 (5 bases). The CDR3 consists of 16 residues. CDR1 is SEHNR, CDR2 FQNEAQ, per germline (reference sequence). The germline V and J ends were trimmed by 4 bases and 3 bases, with 15 bases remaining between them.

The chain uses TRBV11-2 and TRBJ2-1; D gene ambiguous. Per germline, CDR1 SGHAT and CDR2 FQNNGV. Trimming shortened V by 1 base and J by 2 bases, and 6 bases separated the two germline ends. This CDR3 comprises 14 residues. The CDR3 region has the DNA TGTGCCAGCAGCTTAGGGGCAGCCTACAATGAGCAGTTCTTC. Residues: CASSLGAAYNEQFF.

In DNA, the CDR3 is TGTGCCAGCAGTCCCTCTCTTGGGCAGCCCCAGCATTTT. Its protein product is CASSPSLGQPQHF. The gene calls are TRBV27 and TRBJ1-5; the D is unclear. Trimming shortened V by 5 bases and J by 7 bases, and 12 bases separated the two germline ends. The CDR3 sequence is 13 residues long. From germline, CDR1 is MNHEY and CDR2 SMNVEV (reference sequence).

The chain couples TRBV19 to TRBJ1-1, with no clear D. The CDR3 length is 14 residues. Trimming shortened V by 7 bases and J by 5 bases, and 17 bases separated the two germline ends. Germline V lookup: CDR1 LNHDA, CDR2 SQIVND (reference sequence). The CDR3 nucleotides are TGTGCCAGTAAACCCGAGGGAGGGAGGACTGAAGCTTTCTTT. It yields the protein CASKPEGGRTEAFF.

J is TRBJ2-1 and V is TRBV6-1; no definite D call. The CDR3 is 15 residues long. CDR1 is MNHNS, CDR2 SASEGT, per germline. V gave up 3 bases and J gave up 6 bases, with 15 bases separating them. The CDR3 nucleotides are TGTGCCAGCAGTGAGGTGCGAATCACGGGCAATGAGCAGTTCTTC. It specifies CASSEVRITGNEQFF.

This chain uses TRBV4-3 with TRBJ2-7; D unresolved. The CDR3 length is 15 residues. Germline-derived CDR1 and CDR2 are LGHNA and YSLEER. Trimming took off 3 bases at V and 0 bases at J, with 12 bases between the two ends. The CDR3: CASSHWTESSYEQYF. The CDR3 DNA sequence: TGCGCCAGCAGCCATTGGACCGAGAGCTCCTACGAGCAGTACTTC.

The chain combines TRBV7-2 with TRBJ2-5, with 13 positions matching TRBD2. The ends lost 1 base at V and 1 base at J; junction bases unmatched: 9. The germline V gene has CDR1 SGHTA and CDR2 FQGNSA. The CDR3 totals 19 residues. The chain's CDR3 is CASSLGVGLAGVFQETQYF. The CDR3 region has the DNA TGTGCCAGCAGCTTAGGGGTAGGACTAGCGGGGGTGTTCCAAGAGACCCAGTACTTC.

J is TRBJ2-2 and V is TRBV28; TRBD1 aligns across 10 bases. The CDR3 runs 16 residues. Germline assignment: CDR1 MDHEN and CDR2 SYDVKM. The V segment lost 0 bases and the J segment 3 bases; nucleotides outside the gene matches: 1. The CDR3 reads CASSLWGTGDTGELFF. The CDR3 DNA follows: TGTGCCAGCAGTTTATGGGGGACAGGGGACACCGGGGAGCTGTTTTTT.